Reported below is one TCR beta chain. In germline, CDR1 is WSHSY, CDR2 SAAADI. V was clipped by 7 bases and J by 6 bases, with 10 bases between them. This CDR3 spans 11 amino acids. Repertoires were generated with immunoSEQ multiplex PCR, while TCRdb's copy carries only in-frame clones and drops some. The sample yields some 39,000 clones, 65% to 85% seen once. This sample was included in a study of control samples from healthy donors and cancer patients. The source material was PBMCs. The V call is TRBV10-2, the J call TRBJ2-7; TRBD1 or TRBD2 may be the D gene (5 bases each). The TCR comes from a woman in her fifties or sixties with lung cancer. The CDR3 here is CASTQGAEQYF. DNA of the CDR3: TGCGCCAGCACGCAGGGAGCCGAGCAGTACTTC.